What follows are 18 T cell receptor beta chains derived from one specimen sequenced in a study of blood T cell repertoires in COVID-19. Only in-frame clones appear in the TCRdb table, and some are missing; sequencing was by immunoSEQ multiplex PCR. The sample contains 250,000 or so clones, about 91% of which appear only once. The sample consisted of PBMCs or T cells enriched from blood (not recorded which). These receptors originate from a man aged 35-49 years who had been exposed to COVID-19.

The chain combines TRBV2 with TRBJ2-7; the match to TRBD2 covers 7 bases. The CDR3 is 14 residues long. Trimming at V came to 8 bases and at J to 7 bases, leaving 14 bases not matched to a gene. Germline V gives CDR1 SNHLY, CDR2 FYNNEI. For the CDR3, the DNA is TGTGCCAGCCTATCCCTAGCGGTCCGTCGTGAGCAGTACTTC. Its protein is CASLSLAVRREQYF. Variable domain in full (rest from reference TRBV2 and TRBJ2-7): EPEVTQTPSHQVTQMGQEVILRCVPISNHLYFYWYRQILGQKVEFLVSFYNNEISEKSEIFDDQFSVERPDGSNFTLKIRSTKLEDSAMYFCASLSLAVRREQYFGPGTRLTVT.

CDR3 protein: CASIRIPGTGLNEQFF. The CDR3 coding sequence is TGTGCCAGCATCCGAATCCCTGGGACAGGTCTAAATGAGCAGTTCTTC. The chain uses TRBV7-2 and TRBJ2-1; 8 bases align to TRBD1. Germline loops: CDR1 SGHTA, CDR2 FQGNSA. With 7 bases clipped from V and 7 bases from J, the junction kept 15 bases outside the gene matches. The CDR3 has 16 amino acids.

The rearrangement uses TRBV9 and TRBJ2-1; D is possibly TRBD1 (7 bases). Trimming cost V 9 bases and J 9 bases, with 22 bases left between them. Per the germline V gene, CDR1 is SGDLS and CDR2 is YYNGEE. The CDR3 sequence is 14 residues long. CDR3 bases: TGTGCCACTACGCGGGACAGTGAGTATAGTGAGCAGTTCTTC. Encoded protein: CATTRDSEYSEQFF.

The chain has TRBV3-1 (or the pseudogene TRBV3-2) and TRBJ1-2, with 7 bases identical to TRBD1. From germline, CDR1 is LGHDT and CDR2 YNNKEL (reference sequence). The V and J ends lost 4 bases and 4 bases, in that order; junction bases with no gene match: 12. This CDR3 has 16 amino acids. The CDR3 here is CASSPSSSGTAYGYTF. CDR3 bases: TGTGCCAGCAGCCCTTCATCATCCGGGACAGCCTATGGCTACACCTTC.

The CDR3 loop reads CASSPLGTFQVPGANVLTF. The DNA of the CDR3 is TGTGCCAGCTCACCGCTAGGGACATTTCAGGTCCCTGGGGCCAACGTCCTGACTTTC. The chain couples TRBV18 to TRBJ2-6, with D maybe TRBD1 (6 bases). Germline-derived CDR1 and CDR2 are KGHSH and LQKENI. The germline V and J ends were trimmed by 3 bases and 2 bases, with 20 bases remaining between them. This CDR3 comprises 19 residues.

The chain employs TRBV4-2 and TRBJ2-1; tentatively, D is TRBD1 (6 bases). From germline, CDR1 is LGHNA and CDR2 YNFKEQ. The CDR3 has 12 residues. V dropped 4 bases and J dropped 9 bases, with 10 bases sitting between them. The chain's CDR3 is CASSPLGGEQFF. CDR3 nucleotides: TGTGCCAGCAGCCCGCTAGGGGGTGAGCAGTTCTTC.

This chain joins TRBV29-1 and TRBJ2-2, with D maybe TRBD1 (5 bases). V dropped 5 bases and J dropped 7 bases, with 14 bases sitting between them. CDR1 is SQVTM and CDR2 is ANQGSEA in the germline V gene. CDR3 length equals 13 residues. CDR3 DNA: TGCAGCGTTTATAGCAGGGCGGTCGGGGAGCTGTTTTTT. Translating gives CSVYSRAVGELFF.

The chain recombines TRBV14 with TRBJ1-3; D uncertain. V was trimmed by 10 bases and J by 0 bases, leaving 10 bases between them. This CDR3 is 13 amino acids long. The V gene's germline CDR1 is SGHDN and CDR2 FVKESK. CDR3 loop: CATGERSGNTIYF. Here the CDR3 DNA reads TGTGCCACCGGGGAGCGCTCTGGAAACACCATATATTTT.

V and J are TRBV9 and TRBJ1-6; D is undetermined. The germline gives CDR1 SGDLS, CDR2 YYNGEE. The CDR3 is 16 residues long. V lost 3 bases, J lost 5 bases, and 15 bases lay in between. The CDR3 protein is CASSARGTVDNSPLHF. The CDR3 DNA is TGTGCCAGCAGCGCCCGAGGAACGGTTGATAATTCACCCCTCCACTTT.

This chain uses TRBV9 with TRBJ2-2, with TRBD1 matching 8 bases. Germline V lookup: CDR1 SGDLS, CDR2 YYNGEE. This CDR3 region has 17 residues. V was pared by 3 bases and J by 5 bases, with 12 bases of the junction left unmatched. This CDR3 is CASSAPQGAFYTGELFF. The DNA of the CDR3 is TGTGCCAGCAGCGCCCCCCAGGGGGCATTTTATACCGGGGAGCTGTTTTTT.

The gene calls are TRBV15 and TRBJ2-7, with D perhaps TRBD1 (5 bases). The CDR3 has 16 amino acids. V lost 0 bases and J lost 3, with 15 bases in between. Germline V gene data show CDR1 as LNHNV and CDR2 as YYDKDF (reference sequence). CDR3 coding DNA: TGTGCCACCAGCAGAGATTCAGGGTCTGTGGACTACGAGCAGTACTTC. Translating it yields CATSRDSGSVDYEQYF.

This chain uses TRBV24-1 with TRBJ2-1, with D hard to call. Deletions cut 3 bases from V and 0 bases from J, with 11 bases between. CDR3 length: 16 residues. Germline V gene sequence: CDR1 KGHDR, CDR2 SFDVKD. This chain's CDR3 is CATSDSVLSSYNEQFF. The CDR3, as DNA: TGTGCCACCAGTGATAGTGTCTTGAGCTCCTACAATGAGCAGTTCTTC.

The chain employs TRBV18 and TRBJ2-4; D is undetermined. The germline CDR1 and CDR2 sequences are KGHSH and LQKENI. The CDR3 sequence is 15 residues long. V was clipped by 0 bases and J by 0 bases, with 6 bases between them. The CDR3 bases are TGTGCCAGCTCACCACCCTTAGTAGCCAAAAACATTCAGTACTTC. It specifies CASSPPLVAKNIQYF. Using reference TRBV18 and TRBJ2-4 for the parts outside the CDR3, the full variable domain is NAGVMQNPRHLVRRRGQEARLRCSPMKGHSHVYWYRQLPEEGLKFMVYLQKENIIDESGMPKERFSAEFPKEGPSILRIQQVVRGDSAAYFCASSPPLVAKNIQYFGAGTRLSVL.

The chain couples TRBV14 to TRBJ2-5; 8 positions match TRBD2. Losses at the gene ends were 4 bases for V and 0 bases for J; bases not matched to a gene: 13. The CDR3 has 18 amino acids. Germline CDR1 reads SGHDN; CDR2 reads FVKESK. This chain's CDR3 is CASSLRGLAVLYQETQYF. CDR3 nucleotides: TGTGCCAGCAGCCTTAGAGGACTAGCCGTTCTATACCAAGAGACCCAGTACTTC.

This chain uses TRBV18 with TRBJ2-2, with D possibly being TRBD2 (6 bases). Looked up from germline, CDR1 is KGHSH and CDR2 is LQKENI. The V end lost 2 bases, the J end lost 6 bases, and 16 bases lay between the germline ends. This CDR3 spans 16 amino acids. The CDR3 sequence is CASSPSASWEAGELFF. The CDR3 DNA is TGTGCCAGCTCACCATCCGCCTCATGGGAGGCCGGGGAGCTGTTTTTT.

The chain combines TRBV9 with TRBJ1-2; 7 bases line up with TRBD1. CDR1 and CDR2 from the germline V gene are SGDLS and YYNGEE. The CDR3 totals 13 residues. Losses at the gene ends were 0 bases for V and 4 bases for J; bases not matched to a gene: 0. CDR3 sequence: CASSVGQGYGYTF. DNA for the CDR3: TGTGCCAGCAGCGTAGGACAGGGCTATGGCTACACCTTC.

The V call is TRBV5-4, the J call TRBJ2-2; a weak D match, TRBD1 (6 bases). In germline, CDR1 is SGHNT, CDR2 YYREEE (reference sequence). V lost 0 bases and J lost 4, with 13 bases in between. The CDR3 extends over 16 amino acids. The CDR3 protein is CASSLELGGSTGELFF. CDR3 coding DNA: TGTGCCAGCAGCTTGGAGCTAGGGGGTAGCACCGGGGAGCTGTTTTTT.

This clone was counted only a few times. The CDR3 loop reads CASSQVGTSRNEQFF. The CDR3 DNA sequence: TGCGCCAGCAGCCAAGTCGGGACTAGCCGGAATGAGCAGTTCTTC. V usage is TRBV4-1 and J usage is TRBJ2-1; 9 nucleotides agree with TRBD2. The V gene's germline CDR1 is MGHRA and CDR2 YSYEKL. The ends lost 1 base at V and 7 bases at J; junction bases unmatched: 5. The CDR3 is made up of 15 amino acids.